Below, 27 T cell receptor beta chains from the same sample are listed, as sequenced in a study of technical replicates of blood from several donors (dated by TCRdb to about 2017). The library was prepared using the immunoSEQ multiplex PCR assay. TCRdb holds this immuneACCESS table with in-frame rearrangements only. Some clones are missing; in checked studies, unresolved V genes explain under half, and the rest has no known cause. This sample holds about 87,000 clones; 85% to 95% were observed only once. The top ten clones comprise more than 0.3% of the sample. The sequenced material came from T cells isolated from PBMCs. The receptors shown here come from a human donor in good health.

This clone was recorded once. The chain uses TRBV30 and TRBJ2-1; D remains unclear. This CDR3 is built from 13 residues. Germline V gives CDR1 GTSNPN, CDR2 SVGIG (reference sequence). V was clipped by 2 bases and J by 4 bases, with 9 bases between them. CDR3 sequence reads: CAWSNKNYNEQFF. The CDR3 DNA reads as TGTGCCTGGAGTAATAAAAATTACAATGAGCAGTTCTTC.

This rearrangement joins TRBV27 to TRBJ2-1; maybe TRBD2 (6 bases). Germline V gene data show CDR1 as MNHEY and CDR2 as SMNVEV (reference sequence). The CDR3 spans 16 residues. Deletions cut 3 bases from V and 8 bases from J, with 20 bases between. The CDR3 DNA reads TGTGCCAGCAGTTTTGAGGGCGGGAACATAGTCCATGAGCAGTTCTTC. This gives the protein CASSFEGGNIVHEQFF.

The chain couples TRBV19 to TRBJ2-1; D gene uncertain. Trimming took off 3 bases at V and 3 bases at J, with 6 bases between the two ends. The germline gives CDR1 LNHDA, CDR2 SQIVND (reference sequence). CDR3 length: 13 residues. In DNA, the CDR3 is TGTGCCAGTAGTATTCGTAGCTACAATGAGCAGTTCTTC. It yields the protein CASSIRSYNEQFF.

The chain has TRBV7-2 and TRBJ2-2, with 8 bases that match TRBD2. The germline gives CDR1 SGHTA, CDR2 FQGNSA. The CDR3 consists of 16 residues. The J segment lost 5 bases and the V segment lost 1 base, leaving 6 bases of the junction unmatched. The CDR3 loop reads CASSLVAGGGTGELFF. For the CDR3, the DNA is TGTGCCAGCAGCTTAGTCGCGGGAGGAGGTACCGGGGAGCTGTTTTTT.

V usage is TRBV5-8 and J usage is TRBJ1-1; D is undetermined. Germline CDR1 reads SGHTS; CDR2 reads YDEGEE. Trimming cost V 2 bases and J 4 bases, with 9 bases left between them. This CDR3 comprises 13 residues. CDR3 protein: CASSFSFGTEAFF. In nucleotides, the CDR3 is TGTGCCAGCAGCTTTTCTTTCGGCACTGAAGCTTTCTTT.

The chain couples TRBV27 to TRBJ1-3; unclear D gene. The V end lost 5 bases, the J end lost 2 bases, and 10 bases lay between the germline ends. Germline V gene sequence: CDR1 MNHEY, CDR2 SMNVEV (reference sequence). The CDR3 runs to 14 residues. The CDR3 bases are TGTGCCAGCAGTCCGAGGGCCACTGGAAACACCATATATTTT. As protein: CASSPRATGNTIYF.

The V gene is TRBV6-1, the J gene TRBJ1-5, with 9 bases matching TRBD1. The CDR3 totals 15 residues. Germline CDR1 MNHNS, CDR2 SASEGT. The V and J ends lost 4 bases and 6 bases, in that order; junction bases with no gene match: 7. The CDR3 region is CASSVRQGVGQPQHF. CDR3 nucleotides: TGTGCCAGCAGTGTAAGACAGGGGGTGGGTCAGCCCCAGCATTTT.

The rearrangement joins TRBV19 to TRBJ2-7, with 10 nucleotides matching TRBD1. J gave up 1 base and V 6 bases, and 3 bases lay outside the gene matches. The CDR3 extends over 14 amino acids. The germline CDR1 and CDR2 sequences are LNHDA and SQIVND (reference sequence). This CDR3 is CASRWTGGSYEQYF. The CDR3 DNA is TGTGCCAGTAGATGGACAGGGGGGTCCTACGAGCAGTACTTC.

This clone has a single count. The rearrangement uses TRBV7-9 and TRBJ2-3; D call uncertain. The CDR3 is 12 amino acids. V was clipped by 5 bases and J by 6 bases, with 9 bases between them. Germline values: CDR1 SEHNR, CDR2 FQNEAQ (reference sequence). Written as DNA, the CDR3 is TGTGCCAGCAGCACCCAGGCGGATACGCAGTATTTT. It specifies CASSTQADTQYF.

In DNA form, the CDR3 reads TGTGCCAGCAGCTTAACGGGGGCCTTCTCTGGAAACACCATATATTTT. This translates into CASSLTGAFSGNTIYF. The chain combines TRBV7-3 with TRBJ1-3; possibly TRBD1 for D (6 bases). This CDR3 comprises 16 residues. Germline V CDR1 and CDR2: SGHTA, FQGTGA. V lost 0 bases and J 0 bases, leaving 9 bases between the germline ends.

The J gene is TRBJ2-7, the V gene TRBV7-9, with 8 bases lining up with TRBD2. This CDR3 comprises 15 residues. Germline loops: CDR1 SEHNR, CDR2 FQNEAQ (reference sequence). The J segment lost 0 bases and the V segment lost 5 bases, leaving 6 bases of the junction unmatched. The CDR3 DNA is TGTGCCAGCAGCATAAGGACTAGCCTCTCCTACGAGCAGTACTTC. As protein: CASSIRTSLSYEQYF.

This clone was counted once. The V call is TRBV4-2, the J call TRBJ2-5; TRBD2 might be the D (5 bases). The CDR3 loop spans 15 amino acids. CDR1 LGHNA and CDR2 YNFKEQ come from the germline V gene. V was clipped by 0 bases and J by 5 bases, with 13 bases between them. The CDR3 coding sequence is TGTGCCAGCAGCCAAGATAGTCTAGCAACGGAGACCCAGTACTTC. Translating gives CASSQDSLATETQYF.

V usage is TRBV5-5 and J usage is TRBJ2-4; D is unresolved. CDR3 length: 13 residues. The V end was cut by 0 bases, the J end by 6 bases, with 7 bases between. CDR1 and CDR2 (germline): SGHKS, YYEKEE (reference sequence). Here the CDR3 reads CASSLETSNIQYF. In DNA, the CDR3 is TGTGCCAGCAGCTTGGAAACTTCAAACATTCAGTACTTC.

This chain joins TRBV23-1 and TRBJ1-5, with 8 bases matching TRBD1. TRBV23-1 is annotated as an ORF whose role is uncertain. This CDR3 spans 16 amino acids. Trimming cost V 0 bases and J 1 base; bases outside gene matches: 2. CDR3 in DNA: TGCGCCAGCAGTCAATCCAGGGGGCTCAGCAATCAGCCCCAGCATTTT. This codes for CASSQSRGLSNQPQHF.

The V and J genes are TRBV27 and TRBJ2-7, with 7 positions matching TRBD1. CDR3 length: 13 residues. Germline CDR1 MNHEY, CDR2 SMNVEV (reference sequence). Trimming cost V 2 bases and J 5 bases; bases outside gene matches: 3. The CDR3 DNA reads TGTGCCAGCAGTTTAAGGGGGCCCCACGAGCAGTACTTC. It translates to CASSLRGPHEQYF.

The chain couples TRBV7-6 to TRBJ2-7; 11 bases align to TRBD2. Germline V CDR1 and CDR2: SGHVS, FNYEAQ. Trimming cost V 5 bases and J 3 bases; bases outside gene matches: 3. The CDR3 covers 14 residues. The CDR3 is CASSTSGSVYEQYF. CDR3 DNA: TGTGCCAGCAGCACTAGCGGGAGTGTCTACGAGCAGTACTTC.

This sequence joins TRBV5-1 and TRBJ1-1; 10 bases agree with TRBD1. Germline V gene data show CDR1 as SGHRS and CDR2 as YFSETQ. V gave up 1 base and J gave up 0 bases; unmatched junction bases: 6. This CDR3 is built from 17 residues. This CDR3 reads CASSLSGTGALNTEAFF. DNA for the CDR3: TGCGCCAGCAGCTTGTCTGGGACAGGGGCTCTGAACACTGAAGCTTTCTTT.

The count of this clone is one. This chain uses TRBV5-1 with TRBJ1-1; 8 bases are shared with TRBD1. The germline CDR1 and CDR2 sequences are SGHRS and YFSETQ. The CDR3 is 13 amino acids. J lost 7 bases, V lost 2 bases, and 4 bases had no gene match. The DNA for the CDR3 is TGCGCCAGCAGCTTACAGGGGGGCATTGAAGCTTTCTTT. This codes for CASSLQGGIEAFF. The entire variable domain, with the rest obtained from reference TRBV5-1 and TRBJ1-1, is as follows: KAGVTQTPRYLIKTRGQQVTLSCSPISGHRSVSWYQQTPGQGLQFLFEYFSETQRNKGNFPGRFSGRQFSNSRSEMNVSTLELGDSALYLCASSLQGGIEAFFGQGTRLTVV.

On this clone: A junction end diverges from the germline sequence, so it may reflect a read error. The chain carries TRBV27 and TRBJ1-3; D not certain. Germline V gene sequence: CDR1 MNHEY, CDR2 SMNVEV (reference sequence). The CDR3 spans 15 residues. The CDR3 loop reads CASSLFPGSGNTIYF. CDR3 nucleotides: TGTGCCAGCAGCTTATTCCCGGGCTCTGGAAACACCATATATTTT.

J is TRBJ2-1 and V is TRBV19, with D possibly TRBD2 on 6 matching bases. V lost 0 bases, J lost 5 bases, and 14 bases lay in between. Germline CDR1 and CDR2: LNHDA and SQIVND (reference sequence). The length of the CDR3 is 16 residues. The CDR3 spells CASSIDLEGRNNEQFF. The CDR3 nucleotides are TGTGCCAGTAGTATAGATTTGGAGGGACGTAACAATGAGCAGTTCTTC. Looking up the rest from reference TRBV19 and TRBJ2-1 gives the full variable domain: DGGITQSPKYLFRKEGQNVTLSCEQNLNHDAMYWYRQDPGQGLRLIYYSQIVNDFQKGDIAEGYSVSREKKESFPLTVTSAQKNPTAFYLCASSIDLEGRNNEQFFGPGTRLTVL.

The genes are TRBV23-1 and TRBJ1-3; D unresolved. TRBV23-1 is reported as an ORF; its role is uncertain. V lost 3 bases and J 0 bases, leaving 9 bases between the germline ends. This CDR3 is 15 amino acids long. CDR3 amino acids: CASSQRKRSGNTIYF. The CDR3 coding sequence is TGCGCCAGCAGTCAGCGGAAGCGCTCTGGAAACACCATATATTTT.

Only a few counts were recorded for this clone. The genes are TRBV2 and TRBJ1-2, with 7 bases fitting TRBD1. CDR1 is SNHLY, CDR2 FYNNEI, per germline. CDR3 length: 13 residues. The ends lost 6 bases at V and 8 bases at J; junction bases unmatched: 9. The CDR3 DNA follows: TGTGCCAGCAGAGCGTGGGACAGATTCGGCTACACCTTC. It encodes CASRAWDRFGYTF.

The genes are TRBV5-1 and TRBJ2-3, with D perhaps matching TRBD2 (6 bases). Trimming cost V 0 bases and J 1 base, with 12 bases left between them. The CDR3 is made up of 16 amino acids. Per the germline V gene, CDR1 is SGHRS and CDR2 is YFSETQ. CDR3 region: CASSLVPGAGTDTQYF. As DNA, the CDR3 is TGCGCCAGCAGCTTGGTTCCGGGAGCGGGCACAGATACGCAGTATTTT.

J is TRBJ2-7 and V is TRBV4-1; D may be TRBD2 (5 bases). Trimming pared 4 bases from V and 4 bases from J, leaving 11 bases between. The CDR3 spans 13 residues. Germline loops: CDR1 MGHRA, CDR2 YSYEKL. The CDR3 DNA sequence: TGCGCCAGCAGCCTTAGGACTGAGTACGAGCAGTACTTC. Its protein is CASSLRTEYEQYF.

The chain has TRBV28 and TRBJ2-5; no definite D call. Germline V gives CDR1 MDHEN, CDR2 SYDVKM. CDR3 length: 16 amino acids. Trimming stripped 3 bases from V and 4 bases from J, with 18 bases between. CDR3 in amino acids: CASSFPTSNGIETQYF. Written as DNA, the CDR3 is TGTGCCAGCAGTTTCCCCACCTCTAATGGTATAGAGACCCAGTACTTC.

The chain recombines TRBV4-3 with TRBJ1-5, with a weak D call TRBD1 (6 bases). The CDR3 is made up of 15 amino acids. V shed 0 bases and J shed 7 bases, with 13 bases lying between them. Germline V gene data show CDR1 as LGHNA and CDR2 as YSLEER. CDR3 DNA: TGCGCCAGCAGCCAAGAGAGCGGCAGGGGACAGCCCCAGCATTTT. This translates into CASSQESGRGQPQHF.

The CDR3 loop is CASSLQGVEQFF. In DNA, the CDR3 is TGTGCCAGTAGTCTACAGGGGGTTGAGCAGTTCTTC. This chain links TRBV19 with TRBJ2-1; 8 bases map to TRBD1. The CDR3 length is 12 residues. Germline loops: CDR1 LNHDA, CDR2 SQIVND (reference sequence). V shed 5 bases, J shed 9 bases, and the junction held 3 bases outside the gene matches.